Presented here are 10 T cell receptor beta chains from one specimen sequenced in a study of blood T cell repertoires in COVID-19. Only in-frame clones appear in the TCRdb table, and some are missing; sequencing was by immunoSEQ multiplex PCR. In the table there are approximately 360,000 clones, more than 70% of which are singletons. Sequencing used peripheral blood. The receptor source for this set is a man in his forties or fifties with acute or convalescent COVID-19.

The gene calls are TRBV9 and TRBJ2-1, with a possible D match to TRBD2 (6 bases). Trimming removed 0 bases at V and 2 bases at J, with 12 bases between. This CDR3 spans 16 amino acids. Germline-derived CDR1 and CDR2 are SGDLS and YYNGEE. The DNA for the CDR3 is TGTGCCAGCAGCGTAGAACTAGCTCGGACCTACAATGAGCAGTTCTTC. As protein: CASSVELARTYNEQFF. The variable domain in full, with the rest retrieved from reference TRBV9 and TRBJ2-1, is DSGVTQTPKHLITATGQRVTLRCSPRSGDLSVYWYQQSLDQGLQFLIQYYNGEERAKGNILERFSAQQFPDLHSELNLSSLELGDSALYFCASSVELARTYNEQFFGPGTRLTVL.

This clone was counted once. CDR3: CASSQGSGSRYNEQFF. DNA of the CDR3: TGTGCCAGCAGCCAAGGAAGCGGGAGTCGTTACAATGAGCAGTTCTTC. V usage is TRBV3-1 (or the pseudogene TRBV3-2) and J usage is TRBJ2-1; 8 positions match TRBD2. V shed 1 base, J shed 4 bases, and the junction held 6 bases outside the gene matches. Germline V gives CDR1 LGHDT, CDR2 YNNKEL (reference sequence). This CDR3 spans 16 amino acids.

The chain combines TRBV18 with TRBJ1-2, with D tentatively TRBD1 (6 bases). Per the germline V gene, CDR1 is KGHSH and CDR2 is LQKENI. This CDR3 has 14 residues. V dropped 2 bases and J dropped 6 bases, with 13 bases sitting between them. CDR3 nucleotide sequence: TGTGCCAGCTCACCAGGGGGCGCATCGGATGGCTACACCTTC. Residues: CASSPGGASDGYTF.

The chain carries TRBV7-3 and TRBJ1-6, with 9 bases lining up with TRBD1. Per germline, CDR1 SGHTA and CDR2 FQGTGA. This CDR3 contains 16 residues. The junction had 13 bases not matched to a gene; V was cut back by 6 bases and J by 10 bases. The CDR3 is CASSREAYRGQSPLHF. The CDR3 coding sequence is TGTGCCAGCAGTCGTGAAGCGTACAGGGGGCAATCACCCCTCCACTTT.

The table lists this clone with a few counts. The chain employs TRBV18 and TRBJ1-1; D ambiguous. Germline CDR1 is KGHSH and CDR2 is LQKENI. V was shortened by 3 bases and J by 0 bases, with 14 bases between the two germline ends. The CDR3 is 16 residues long. The CDR3 region is CASSPGRAGVNTEAFF. Written as DNA, the CDR3 is TGTGCCAGCTCACCCGGGAGGGCAGGAGTGAACACTGAAGCTTTCTTT. Drawing the rest from reference TRBV18 and TRBJ1-1, the complete variable domain is NAGVMQNPRHLVRRRGQEARLRCSPMKGHSHVYWYRQLPEEGLKFMVYLQKENIIDESGMPKERFSAEFPKEGPSILRIQQVVRGDSAAYFCASSPGRAGVNTEAFFGQGTRLTVV.

As concerns this clone: The sample holds other DNA sequences that translate to the same CDR3. CDR3 DNA: TGCGCCAGCAGTGCTACAGGGGGAGCTAACTATGGCTACACCTTC. As protein: CASSATGGANYGYTF. The chain uses TRBV5-1 and TRBJ1-2; 8 positions agree with TRBD1. Germline CDR1 and CDR2: SGHRS and YFSETQ. The CDR3 contains 15 residues. Losses at the gene ends were 5 bases for V and 0 bases for J; bases not matched to a gene: 6. Combining the CDR3 with reference TRBV5-1 and TRBJ1-2 gives the whole variable domain KAGVTQTPRYLIKTRGQQVTLSCSPISGHRSVSWYQQTPGQGLQFLFEYFSETQRNKGNFPGRFSGRQFSNSRSEMNVSTLELGDSALYLCASSATGGANYGYTFGSGTRLTVV.

This clone appeared a single time. V gene TRBV3-1 (or the pseudogene TRBV3-2) combines with J gene TRBJ1-2, with 7 bases lining up with TRBD1. The CDR3 loop spans 16 amino acids. Germline V gene data show CDR1 as LGHDT and CDR2 as YNNKEL (reference sequence). V lost 4 bases and J lost 0; bases outside the gene matches: 8. The CDR3 is CASSRIQGIANYGYTF. CDR3 coding DNA: TGTGCCAGCAGCCGAATACAGGGGATAGCTAACTATGGCTACACCTTC.

The V and J genes are TRBV28 and TRBJ2-7; 7 bases line up with TRBD1. Germline CDR1 and CDR2: MDHEN and SYDVKM. Trimming at V came to 7 bases and at J to 1 base, leaving 25 bases not matched to a gene. CDR3 size: 20 residues. CDR3 loop: CASTQGWASGGNPLSYEQYF. The CDR3 DNA reads TGTGCCAGCACACAGGGCTGGGCGTCAGGGGGTAATCCTCTATCCTACGAGCAGTACTTC.

The chain combines TRBV9 with TRBJ2-7; 8 nucleotides agree with TRBD1. Germline values: CDR1 SGDLS, CDR2 YYNGEE. V trimming: 3 bases; J trimming: 3 bases; junction bases outside the gene matches: 2. The CDR3 sequence is 13 residues long. The chain's CDR3 is CASSAGGDYEQYF. CDR3 coding DNA: TGTGCCAGCAGCGCAGGGGGCGACTACGAGCAGTACTTC. Based on the CDR3 plus reference TRBV9 and TRBJ2-7, the full variable domain is DSGVTQTPKHLITATGQRVTLRCSPRSGDLSVYWYQQSLDQGLQFLIQYYNGEERAKGNILERFSAQQFPDLHSELNLSSLELGDSALYFCASSAGGDYEQYFGPGTRLTVT.

The V call is TRBV30, the J call TRBJ2-3, with 10 bases fitting TRBD1. The germline V gene has CDR1 GTSNPN and CDR2 SVGIG (reference sequence). After removal of 0 bases from V and 6 bases from J, the junction contained 3 bases not matched to a gene. The CDR3 sequence is 14 residues long. CDR3 nucleotide sequence: TGTGCCTGGAGTGTAATGGGACAGGGGGATACGCAGTATTTT. This codes for CAWSVMGQGDTQYF.